The source of this T cell receptor (beta chain) is a study of blood T cell repertoires in COVID-19. TCRdb's copy holds only in-frame clones and misses some; the assay was immunoSEQ multiplex PCR. Of 250,000 or so clones in the sample, about 82% were seen once. V gave up 5 bases and J gave up 7 bases, with 15 bases separating them. This CDR3 contains 15 residues. Germline V lookup: CDR1 SNHLY, CDR2 FYNNEI. This TCR derives from a man older than 75 with acute or convalescent COVID-19. This chain uses TRBV2 with TRBJ1-6, with D maybe TRBD1 (6 bases). Material: peripheral blood. The CDR3 reads CASSTLGGLNSPLHF. CDR3 nucleotides: TGTGCCAGCAGTACCCTTGGGGGCCTGAATTCACCCCTCCACTTT.